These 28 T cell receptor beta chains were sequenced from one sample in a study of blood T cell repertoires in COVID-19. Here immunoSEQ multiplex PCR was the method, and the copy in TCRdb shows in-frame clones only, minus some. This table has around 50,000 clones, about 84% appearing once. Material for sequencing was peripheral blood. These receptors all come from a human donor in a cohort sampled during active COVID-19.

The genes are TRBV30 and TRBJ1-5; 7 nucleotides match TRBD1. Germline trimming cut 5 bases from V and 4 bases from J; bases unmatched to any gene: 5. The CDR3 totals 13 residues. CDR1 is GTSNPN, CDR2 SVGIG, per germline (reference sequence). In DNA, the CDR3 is TGTGCCTGGGCGACAGGGCCAAATCAGCCCCAGCATTTT. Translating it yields CAWATGPNQPQHF.

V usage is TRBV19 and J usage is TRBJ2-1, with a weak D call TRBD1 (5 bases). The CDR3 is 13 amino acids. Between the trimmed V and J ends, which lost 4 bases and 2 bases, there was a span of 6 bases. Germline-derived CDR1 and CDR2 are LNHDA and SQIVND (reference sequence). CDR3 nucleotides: TGTGCCAGTAGTACCAGGGCCTACAATGAGCAGTTCTTC. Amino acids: CASSTRAYNEQFF.

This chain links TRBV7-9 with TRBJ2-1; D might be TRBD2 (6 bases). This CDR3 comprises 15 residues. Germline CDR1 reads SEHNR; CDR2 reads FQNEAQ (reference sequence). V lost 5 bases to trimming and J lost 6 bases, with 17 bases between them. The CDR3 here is CASSPRDSWTNEQFF. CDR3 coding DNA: TGTGCCAGCAGCCCCCGGGACTCCTGGACCAATGAGCAGTTCTTC.

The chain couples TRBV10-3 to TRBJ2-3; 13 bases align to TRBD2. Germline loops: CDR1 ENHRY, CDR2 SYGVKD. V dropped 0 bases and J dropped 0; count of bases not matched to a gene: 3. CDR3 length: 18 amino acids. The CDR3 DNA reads TGTGCCATCAGTGAGTCGGGACTAGCGGGAACTAGCACAGATACGCAGTATTTT. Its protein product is CAISESGLAGTSTDTQYF.

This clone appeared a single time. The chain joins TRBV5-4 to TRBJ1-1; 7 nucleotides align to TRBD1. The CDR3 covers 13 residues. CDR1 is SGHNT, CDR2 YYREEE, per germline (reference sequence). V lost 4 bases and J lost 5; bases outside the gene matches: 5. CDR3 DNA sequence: TGTGCCAGCAGCACTCACAGGGGAACTGAAGCTTTCTTT. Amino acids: CASSTHRGTEAFF.

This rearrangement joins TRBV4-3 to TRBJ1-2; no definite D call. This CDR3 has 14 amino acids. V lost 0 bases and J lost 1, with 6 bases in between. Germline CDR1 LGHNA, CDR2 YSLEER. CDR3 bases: TGCGCCAGCAGCCAAGACCGTAATAACTATGGCTACACCTTC. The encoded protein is CASSQDRNNYGYTF.

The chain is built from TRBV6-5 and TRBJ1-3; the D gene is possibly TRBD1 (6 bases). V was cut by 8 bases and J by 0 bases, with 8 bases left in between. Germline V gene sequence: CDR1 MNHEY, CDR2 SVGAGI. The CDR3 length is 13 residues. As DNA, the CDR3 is TGTGCCAGCGGACAGAGCTCTGGAAACACCATATATTTT. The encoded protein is CASGQSSGNTIYF.

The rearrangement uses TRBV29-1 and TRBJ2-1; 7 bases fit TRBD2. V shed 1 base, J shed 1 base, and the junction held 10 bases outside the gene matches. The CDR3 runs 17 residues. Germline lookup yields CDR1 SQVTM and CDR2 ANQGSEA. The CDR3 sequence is CSVEGERGLPSYNEQFF. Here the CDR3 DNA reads TGCAGCGTTGAAGGCGAGCGGGGCCTCCCTTCCTACAATGAGCAGTTCTTC.

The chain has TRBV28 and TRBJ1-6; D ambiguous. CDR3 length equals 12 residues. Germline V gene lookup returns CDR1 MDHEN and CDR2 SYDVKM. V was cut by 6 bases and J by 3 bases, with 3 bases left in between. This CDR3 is CASRLYNSPLHF. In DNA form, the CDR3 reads TGTGCCAGCAGACTCTATAATTCACCCCTCCACTTT.

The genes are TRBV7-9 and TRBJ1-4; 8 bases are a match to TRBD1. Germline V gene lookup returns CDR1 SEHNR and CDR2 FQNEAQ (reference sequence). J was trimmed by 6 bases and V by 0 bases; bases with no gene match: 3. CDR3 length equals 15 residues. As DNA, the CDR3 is TGTGCCAGCAGCTTAGCCGGGACAGGACATGAAAAACTGTTTTTT. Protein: CASSLAGTGHEKLFF.

CDR3 nucleotide sequence: TGTGCCAGCAGCTTCGGACTAGCGGTCCAAGAGACCCAGTACTTC. The encoded protein is CASSFGLAVQETQYF. This chain joins TRBV5-6 and TRBJ2-5; 10 positions agree with TRBD2. The V and J ends lost 2 bases and 1 base, in that order; junction bases with no gene match: 2. The CDR3 consists of 15 residues. The V gene's germline CDR1 is SGHDT and CDR2 YYEEEE. The whole variable domain, filled in from reference TRBV5-6 and TRBJ2-5, reads DAGVTQSPTHLIKTRGQQVTLRCSPKSGHDTVSWYQQALGQGPQFIFQYYEEEERQRGNFPDRFSGHQFPNYSSELNVNALLLGDSALYLCASSFGLAVQETQYFGPGTRLLVL.

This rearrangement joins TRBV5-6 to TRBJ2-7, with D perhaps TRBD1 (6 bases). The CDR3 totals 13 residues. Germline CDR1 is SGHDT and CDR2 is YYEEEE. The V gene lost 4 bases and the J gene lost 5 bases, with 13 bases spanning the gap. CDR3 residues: CASSRDRINEQYF. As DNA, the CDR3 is TGTGCCAGCAGCCGAGACAGGATAAACGAGCAGTACTTC.

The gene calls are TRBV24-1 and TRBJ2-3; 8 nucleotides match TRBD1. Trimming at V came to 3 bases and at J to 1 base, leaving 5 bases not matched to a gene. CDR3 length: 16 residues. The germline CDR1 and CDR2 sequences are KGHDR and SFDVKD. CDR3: CATSDIQGDGTDTQYF. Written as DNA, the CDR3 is TGTGCCACCAGTGATATACAGGGGGATGGCACAGATACGCAGTATTTT.

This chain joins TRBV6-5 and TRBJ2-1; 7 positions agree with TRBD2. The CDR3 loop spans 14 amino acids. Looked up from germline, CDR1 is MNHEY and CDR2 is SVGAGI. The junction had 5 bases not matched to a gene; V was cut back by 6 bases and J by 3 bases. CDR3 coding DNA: TGTGCCAGCAGGACGGGACTAATCTACAATGAGCAGTTCTTC. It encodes CASRTGLIYNEQFF.

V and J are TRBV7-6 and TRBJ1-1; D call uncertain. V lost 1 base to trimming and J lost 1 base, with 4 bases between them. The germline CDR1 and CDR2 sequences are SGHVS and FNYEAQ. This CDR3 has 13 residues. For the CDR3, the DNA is TGTGCCAGCAGCTTAGGACAGAACACTGAAGCTTTCTTT. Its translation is CASSLGQNTEAFF.

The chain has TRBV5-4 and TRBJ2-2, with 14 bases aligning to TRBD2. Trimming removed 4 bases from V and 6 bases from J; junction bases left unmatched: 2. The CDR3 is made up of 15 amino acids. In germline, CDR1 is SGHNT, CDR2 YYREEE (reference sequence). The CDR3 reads CASSPGLAGAGELFF. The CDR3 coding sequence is TGTGCCAGCAGCCCGGGACTAGCGGGAGCCGGGGAGCTGTTTTTT.

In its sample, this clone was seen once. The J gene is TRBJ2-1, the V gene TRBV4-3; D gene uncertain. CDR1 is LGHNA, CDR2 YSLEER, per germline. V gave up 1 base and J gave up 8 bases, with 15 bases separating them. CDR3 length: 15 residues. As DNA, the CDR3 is TGCGCCAGCAGCCAAGGAACATTTTCAGGCGATGAGCAGTTCTTC. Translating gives CASSQGTFSGDEQFF.

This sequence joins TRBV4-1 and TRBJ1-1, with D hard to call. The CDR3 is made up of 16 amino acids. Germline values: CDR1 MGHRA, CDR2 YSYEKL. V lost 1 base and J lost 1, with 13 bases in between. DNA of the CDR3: TGCGCCAGCAGCCAAGTCCCTGAGCTTGGGAACACTGAAGCTTTCTTT. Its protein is CASSQVPELGNTEAFF.

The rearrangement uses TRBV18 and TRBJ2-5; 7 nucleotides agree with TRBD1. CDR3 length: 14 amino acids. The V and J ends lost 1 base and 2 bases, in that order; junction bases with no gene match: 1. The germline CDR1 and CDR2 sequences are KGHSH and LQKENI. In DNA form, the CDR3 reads TGTGCCAGCTCACCACGGACAGGACAAGAGACCCAGTACTTC. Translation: CASSPRTGQETQYF.

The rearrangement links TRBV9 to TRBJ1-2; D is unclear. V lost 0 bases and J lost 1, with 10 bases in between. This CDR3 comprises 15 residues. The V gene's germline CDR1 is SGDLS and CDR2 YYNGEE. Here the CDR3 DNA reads TGTGCCAGCAGCGTAGAACAAAACCTTAACTATGGCTACACCTTC. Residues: CASSVEQNLNYGYTF. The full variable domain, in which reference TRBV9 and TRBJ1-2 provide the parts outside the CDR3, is DSGVTQTPKHLITATGQRVTLRCSPRSGDLSVYWYQQSLDQGLQFLIQYYNGEERAKGNILERFSAQQFPDLHSELNLSSLELGDSALYFCASSVEQNLNYGYTFGSGTRLTVV.

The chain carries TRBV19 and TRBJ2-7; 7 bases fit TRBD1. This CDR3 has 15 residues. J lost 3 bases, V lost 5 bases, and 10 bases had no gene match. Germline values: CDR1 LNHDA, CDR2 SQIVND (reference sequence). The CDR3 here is CASSLTGTVYYEQYF. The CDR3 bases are TGTGCCAGTAGTTTAACCGGGACAGTATACTACGAGCAGTACTTC.

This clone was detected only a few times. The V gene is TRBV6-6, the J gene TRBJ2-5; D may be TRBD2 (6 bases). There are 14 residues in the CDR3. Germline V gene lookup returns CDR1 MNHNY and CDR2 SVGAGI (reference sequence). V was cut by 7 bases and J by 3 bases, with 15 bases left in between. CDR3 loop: CASTTGGQEETQYF. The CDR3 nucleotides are TGTGCCAGCACAACCGGAGGGCAAGAAGAGACCCAGTACTTC.

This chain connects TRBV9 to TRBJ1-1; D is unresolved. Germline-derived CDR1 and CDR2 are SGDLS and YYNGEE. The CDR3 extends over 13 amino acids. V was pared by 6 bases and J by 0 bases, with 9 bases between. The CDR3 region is CASTPGLNTEAFF. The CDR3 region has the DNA TGTGCCAGCACCCCGGGATTGAACACTGAAGCTTTCTTT.

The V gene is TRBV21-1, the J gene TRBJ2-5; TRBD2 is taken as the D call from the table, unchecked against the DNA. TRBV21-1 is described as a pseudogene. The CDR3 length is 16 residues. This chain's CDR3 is CARNEWSRRASETQYF. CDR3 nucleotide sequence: TGTGCCAGAAATGAGTGGAGTAGGCGTGCATCCGAGACCCAGTACTTC.

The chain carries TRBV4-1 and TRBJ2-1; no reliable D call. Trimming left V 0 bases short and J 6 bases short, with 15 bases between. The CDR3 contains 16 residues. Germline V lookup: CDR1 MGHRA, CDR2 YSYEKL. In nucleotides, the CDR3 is TGCGCCAGCAGCCAAGATTCAACCCTAGTCCCCAATGAGCAGTTCTTC. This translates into CASSQDSTLVPNEQFF.

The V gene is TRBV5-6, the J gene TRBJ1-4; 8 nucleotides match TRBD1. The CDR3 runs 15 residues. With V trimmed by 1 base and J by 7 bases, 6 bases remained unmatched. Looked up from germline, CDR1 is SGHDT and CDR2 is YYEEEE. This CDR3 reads CASSLRPGGFEKLFF. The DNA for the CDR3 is TGTGCCAGCAGCTTGAGGCCAGGGGGCTTTGAAAAACTGTTTTTT.

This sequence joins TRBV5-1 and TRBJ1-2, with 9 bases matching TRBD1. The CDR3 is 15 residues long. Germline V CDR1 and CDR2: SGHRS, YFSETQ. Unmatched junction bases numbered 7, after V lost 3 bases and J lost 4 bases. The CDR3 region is CASSYGQGPRYGYTF. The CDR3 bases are TGCGCCAGCAGCTATGGACAGGGGCCCCGCTATGGCTACACCTTC.

The DNA for the CDR3 is TGTGCCAGCAGGGAACCCCGGGACAGCCTTCCGACTAAAGACCGATACAATGAGCAGTTCTTC. Its protein is CASREPRDSLPTKDRYNEQFF. This chain links TRBV2 with TRBJ2-1, with 7 bases lining up with TRBD1. The CDR3 loop spans 21 amino acids. V shed 6 bases, J shed 4 bases, and the junction held 27 bases outside the gene matches. Germline V gene sequence: CDR1 SNHLY, CDR2 FYNNEI.